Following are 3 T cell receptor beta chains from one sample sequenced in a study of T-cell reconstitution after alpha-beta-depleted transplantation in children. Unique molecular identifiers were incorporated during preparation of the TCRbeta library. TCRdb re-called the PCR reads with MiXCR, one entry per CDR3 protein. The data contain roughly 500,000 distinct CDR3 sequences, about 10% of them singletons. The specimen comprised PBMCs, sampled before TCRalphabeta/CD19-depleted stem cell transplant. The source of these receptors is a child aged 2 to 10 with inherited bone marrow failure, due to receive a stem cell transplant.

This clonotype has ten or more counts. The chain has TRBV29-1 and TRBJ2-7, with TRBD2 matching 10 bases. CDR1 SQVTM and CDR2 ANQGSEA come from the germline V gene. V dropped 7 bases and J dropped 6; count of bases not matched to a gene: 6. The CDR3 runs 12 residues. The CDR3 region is CSAGTSEFEQYF. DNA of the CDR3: TGCAGCGCCGGGACTAGCGAGTTCGAGCAGTACTTC.

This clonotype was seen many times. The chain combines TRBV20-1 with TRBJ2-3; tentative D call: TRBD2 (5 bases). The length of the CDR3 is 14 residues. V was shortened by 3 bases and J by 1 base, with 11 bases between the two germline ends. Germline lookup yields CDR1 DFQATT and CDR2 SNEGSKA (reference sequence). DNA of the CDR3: TGCAGTGCTAGGGAGCGGAGTCGCACAGATACGCAGTATTTT. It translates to CSARERSRTDTQYF.

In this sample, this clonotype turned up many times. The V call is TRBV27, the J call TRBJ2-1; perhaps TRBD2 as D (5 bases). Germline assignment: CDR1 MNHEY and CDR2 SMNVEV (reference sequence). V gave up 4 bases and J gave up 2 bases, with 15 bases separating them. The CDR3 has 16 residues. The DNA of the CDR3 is TGTGCCAGCAGTTCCCTACTAGGTCGTACCTACAATGAGCAGTTCTTC. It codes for CASSSLLGRTYNEQFF.